One and the same sample provided the 30 T cell receptor beta chains below, sequenced in a study of T cells in Graves' hyperthyroidism and ophthalmopathy. Amplification of TCR beta CDR3 regions used RNA as the template. During a first-round RT-PCR of the TCR CDR3, the HTBI primer set was used. TCRdb analysed the multiplex PCR reads with MiXCR anew, one entry per CDR3 protein. In the table there are under 550,000 distinct CDR3 sequences, roughly 13% of which are singletons. The sequenced material came from blood. The receptors were sampled from a woman under 30 with Graves' hyperthyroidism.

The gene calls are TRBV7-2 and TRBJ1-2; weak D call: TRBD1 (5 bases). This CDR3 has 17 residues. Germline loops: CDR1 SGHTA, CDR2 FQGNSA. Trimming left V 3 bases short and J 5 bases short, with 22 bases between. The CDR3 region is CASSFLTRDFSSYGYTF. In DNA form, the CDR3 reads TGTGCCAGCAGCTTTCTGACACGGGACTTCTCATCTTATGGCTACACCTTC.

Here the CDR3 DNA reads TGCGCCAGCAGCTTCGGGAATCGGGAAACCGGGGAGCTGTTTTTT. This gives the protein CASSFGNRETGELFF. The chain has TRBV5-1 and TRBJ2-2; D is perhaps TRBD2 (5 bases). The CDR3 covers 15 residues. V was pared by 2 bases and J by 5 bases, with 13 bases between. Germline loops: CDR1 SGHRS, CDR2 YFSETQ.

Concerning this clonotype itself: This may be a read error, as it is one base from a much larger clone. The V gene is TRBV28, the J gene TRBJ2-1; D unresolved. The germline V and J ends were trimmed by 3 bases and 6 bases, with 12 bases remaining between them. The CDR3 consists of 14 residues. Germline CDR1 reads MDHEN; CDR2 reads SYDVKM. The CDR3 reads CASSFLTTTNEQFF. The CDR3 coding sequence is TGTGCCAGCAGTTTCTTGACCACTACCAATGAGCAGTTCTTC. Variable domain in full (rest from reference TRBV28 and TRBJ2-1): DVKVTQSSRYLVKRTGEKVFLECVQDMDHENMFWYRQDPGLGLRLIYFSYDVKMKEKGDIPEGYSVSREKKERFSLILESASTNQTSMYLCASSFLTTTNEQFFGPGTRLTVL.

This clonotype showed up just once. This clone may be a read error of a much larger clone one base away. The rearrangement joins TRBV20-1 to TRBJ2-3, with 15 nucleotides matching TRBD2. The V gene's germline CDR1 is DFQATT and CDR2 SNEGSKA (reference sequence). Trimming took 3 bases from V and 0 from J; bases not matched to a gene: 10. CDR3 length: 19 residues. The CDR3 region is CSARVGLAGGSRSTDTQYF. CDR3 nucleotides: TGCAGTGCTAGGGTGGGACTAGCGGGAGGATCGAGGAGCACAGATACGCAGTATTTT.

This clonotype was recorded a few times. The chain has TRBV19 and TRBJ2-1; D may be TRBD1 or TRBD2 (5 bases each). The germline V and J ends were trimmed by 4 bases and 8 bases, with 9 bases remaining between them. Germline V gene sequence: CDR1 LNHDA, CDR2 SQIVND (reference sequence). The CDR3 length is 12 residues. CDR3 protein: CASSTGTYEQFF. CDR3 nucleotide sequence: TGTGCCAGTAGTACCGGGACCTATGAGCAGTTCTTC.

This clonotype came up many times. The chain combines TRBV12-3 or TRBV12-4 with TRBJ1-1, with a possible D match to TRBD1 (5 bases). V was cut by 3 bases and J by 11 bases, with 16 bases left in between. This CDR3 contains 13 residues. CDR3 nucleotide sequence: TGTGCCAGCAGTTTTAAGGGGCGGGCAGTGGCTTTCTTT. This codes for CASSFKGRAVAFF.

The J gene is TRBJ2-3, the V gene TRBV15; TRBD1 or TRBD2 may be the D gene (5 bases each). The V gene's germline CDR1 is LNHNV and CDR2 YYDKDF (reference sequence). This CDR3 comprises 13 residues. V was cut by 0 bases and J by 8 bases, with 9 bases left in between. In DNA, the CDR3 is TGTGCCACCAGCAGAGAAGGGACGGGTACGCAGTATTTT. This encodes CATSREGTGTQYF.

This chain joins TRBV3-1 and TRBJ1-1; D may be TRBD1 (5 bases). Trimming stripped 2 bases from V and 7 bases from J, with 11 bases between. The V gene's germline CDR1 is LGHDT and CDR2 YNNKEL (reference sequence). This CDR3 is 13 amino acids long. CDR3 bases: TGTGCCAGCAGCCAAAGGAGGGACGGTGAAGCTTTCTTT. This codes for CASSQRRDGEAFF. Full variable domain (missing parts from reference TRBV3-1 and TRBJ1-1): DTAVSQTPKYLVTQMGNDKSIKCEQNLGHDTMYWYKQDSKKFLKIMFSYNNKELIINETVPNRFSPKSPDKAHLNLHINSLELGDSAVYFCASSQRRDGEAFFGQGTRLTVV.

Concerning this clonotype: This clone may be a read error of a much larger clone one base away. V gene TRBV20-1 combines with J gene TRBJ2-7; 14 positions agree with TRBD2. This CDR3 has 16 amino acids. The germline V gene has CDR1 DFQATT and CDR2 SNEGSKA (reference sequence). Trimming cost V 6 bases and J 2 bases; bases outside gene matches: 9. Written as DNA, the CDR3 is TGCAGTGCCCCGCCCCGACTAGCGGGAGGGCCCTACGAGCAGTACTTC. Protein sequence: CSAPPRLAGGPYEQYF.

This rearrangement joins TRBV27 to TRBJ2-3, with 10 bases aligning to TRBD2. Germline values: CDR1 MNHEY, CDR2 SMNVEV (reference sequence). This CDR3 contains 15 residues. With 3 bases clipped from V and 4 bases from J, the junction kept 4 bases outside the gene matches. CDR3 in amino acids: CASSLLAGVSDTQYF. CDR3 DNA sequence: TGTGCCAGCAGTTTGCTAGCGGGAGTCTCAGATACGCAGTATTTT.

As regards this clonotype: This may come from a read error, since a much larger clone is one base off. J is TRBJ1-5 and V is TRBV6-9; no definite D call. The CDR3 has 15 residues. Germline values: CDR1 MNHGY, CDR2 SVAAGI. CDR3 region: CASSYRQDSNQTQHF. CDR3 nucleotides: TGTGCCAGCAGTTACCGGCAGGATAGCAATCAGACCCAGCATTTT.

At least ten counts were recorded for this clonotype. CDR3 DNA sequence: TGTGCCAGCAGCTCCATATTACTCTCCGAAGCTTTCTTT. It encodes CASSSILLSEAFF. The rearrangement joins TRBV11-2 to TRBJ1-1; D remains ambiguous. Per germline, CDR1 SGHAT and CDR2 FQNNGV. The length of the CDR3 is 13 residues. Trimming cost V 4 bases and J 8 bases, with 14 bases left between them.

This clonotype has ten or more counts. The rearrangement links TRBV7-2 to TRBJ2-3; 13 bases map to TRBD2. The CDR3 has 17 residues. V was pared by 5 bases and J by 1 base, with 6 bases of the junction left unmatched. CDR1 is SGHTA, CDR2 FQGNSA, per germline. The CDR3 bases are TGTGCCAGCAGCCCTCGACTAGCGGGAGGAGGCACAGATACGCAGTATTTT. Translating gives CASSPRLAGGGTDTQYF.

This clonotype was seen many times. The genes are TRBV29-1 and TRBJ2-1; 11 bases agree with TRBD2. After removal of 7 bases from V and 7 bases from J, the junction contained 9 bases not matched to a gene. Germline V CDR1 and CDR2: SQVTM, ANQGSEA. The CDR3 length is 14 residues. The CDR3 loop is CSAPTSGSVNEQFF. The CDR3, as DNA: TGCAGCGCGCCTACTAGCGGGAGTGTAAATGAGCAGTTCTTC.

This clonotype was observed a few times. A much bigger clone sits one base away, suggesting this may be a read error. The V call is TRBV28, the J call TRBJ2-6; maybe TRBD1 (5 bases). The CDR3 has 18 residues. Germline values: CDR1 MDHEN, CDR2 SYDVKM. CDR3 DNA sequence: TGTGCCAGCAGTTCCCCCGTGACAGTCGCCTCTGAGGCCAACGTCCTGACTTTC. It specifies CASSSPVTVASEANVLTF.

This clonotype was counted ten times or more. The gene calls are TRBV25-1 and TRBJ2-2; 10 bases line up with TRBD1. Germline trimming cut 2 bases from V and 5 bases from J; bases unmatched to any gene: 8. This CDR3 has 17 residues. Germline V gene data show CDR1 as MGHDK and CDR2 as SYGVNS. CDR3 sequence (DNA): TGTGCCAGCAGTGAAGAATTAGACAGGGGGCTTACCGGGGAGCTGTTTTTT. This translates into CASSEELDRGLTGELFF.

Concerning this clonotype: A junction end diverges from the germline sequence, so it may reflect a read error. The rearrangement uses TRBV18 and TRBJ2-7; D is possibly TRBD1 or TRBD2 (5 bases each). The CDR3 sequence is 15 residues long. Germline V lookup: CDR1 KGHSH, CDR2 LQKENI. This CDR3 reads CASSAPGTVSYEQYF. For the CDR3, the DNA is TGTGCCAGCTCAGCACCCGGGACCGTGTCCTACGAGCAGTACTTC.

There are many counts of this clonotype. A much larger clone differs by one base, so this may be a read error. J is TRBJ2-5 and V is TRBV20-1; TRBD2 matches 8 bases. The germline V gene encodes CDR1 DFQATT and CDR2 SNEGSKA (reference sequence). J lost 4 bases, V lost 7 bases, and 11 bases had no gene match. The CDR3 has 14 residues. The CDR3 nucleotides are TGCAGTGGTGGTAGCGGGACGACTGGAGAGACCCAGTACTTC. Translating it yields CSGGSGTTGETQYF.

This clonotype was seen a single time. Its ends do not fully match the called genes, so a read error is possible. This chain uses TRBV6-1 with TRBJ1-5; possibly TRBD1 for D (6 bases). Germline V lookup: CDR1 MNHNS, CDR2 SASEGT. CDR3 length: 15 residues. CDR3: CVSRWGAGGNQPQHF. In DNA form, the CDR3 reads TGTGTCAGCCGGTGGGGGGCCGGGGGCAATCAGCCCCAGCATTTT.

A remark on this clonotype: One end of the junction varies from germline; a read error may be responsible. The chain recombines TRBV7-2 with TRBJ2-2; weak D call: TRBD2 (5 bases). The CDR3 length is 12 residues. Germline V gene lookup returns CDR1 SGHTA and CDR2 FQGNSA. The CDR3 here is CASSFSAGELLF. Written as DNA, the CDR3 is TGTGCCAGCAGCTTTAGTGCCGGGGAGCTGCTTTTT. The entire variable domain, with the rest obtained from reference TRBV7-2 and TRBJ2-2, is as follows: GAGVSQSPSNKVTEKGKDVELRCDPISGHTALYWYRQSLGQGLEFLIYFQGNSAPDKSGLPSDRFSAERTGGSVSTLTIQRTQQEDSAVYLCASSFSAGELLFGEGSRLTVL.

This clonotype has a count of ten or more. The chain carries TRBV20-1 and TRBJ2-7; tentative D call: TRBD1 (6 bases). With 1 base removed from V and 3 bases from J, the gap between germline ends came to 10 bases. This CDR3 spans 13 amino acids. Germline lookup yields CDR1 DFQATT and CDR2 SNEGSKA (reference sequence). CDR3: CSARASGVYEQYF. CDR3 DNA: TGCAGTGCTAGAGCCTCAGGGGTCTACGAGCAGTACTTC.

There are many counts of this clonotype. The chain carries TRBV3-1 and TRBJ1-3, with D perhaps matching TRBD1 (6 bases). V was shortened by 4 bases and J by 0 bases, with 13 bases between the two germline ends. The CDR3 has 16 amino acids. CDR1 is LGHDT, CDR2 YNNKEL, per germline (reference sequence). The CDR3: CASSPEGGPSGNTIYF. The CDR3 bases are TGTGCCAGCAGCCCCGAGGGGGGGCCCTCTGGAAACACCATATATTTT.

In its sample, this clonotype was seen many times. The V call is TRBV6-1, the J call TRBJ1-1; the match to TRBD1 covers 7 bases. J lost 5 bases, V lost 5 bases, and 8 bases had no gene match. Per germline, CDR1 MNHNS and CDR2 SASEGT. The length of the CDR3 is 14 residues. The CDR3 nucleotides read TGTGCCAGCAGTTTTGGGACAGTTGTGACTGAAGCTTTCTTT. This codes for CASSFGTVVTEAFF.

The chain joins TRBV5-1 to TRBJ2-7; no reliable D call. Trimming removed 4 bases at V and 0 bases at J, with 11 bases between. This CDR3 is 14 amino acids long. Germline V gene lookup returns CDR1 SGHRS and CDR2 YFSETQ. The chain's CDR3 is CASSTDTTSYEQYF. The CDR3 DNA reads TGCGCCAGCAGCACAGACACTACCTCCTACGAGCAGTACTTC.

The chain links TRBV18 to TRBJ1-2; unclear D gene. Germline loops: CDR1 KGHSH, CDR2 LQKENI. There are 13 residues in the CDR3. V dropped 6 bases and J dropped 8 bases, with 16 bases sitting between them. CDR3 in amino acids: CASSPLAGEGYTF. The CDR3, as DNA: TGTGCCAGCTCGCCCCTGGCCGGGGAGGGCTACACCTTC.

The V call is TRBV9, the J call TRBJ2-3; maybe TRBD1 (6 bases). CDR1 and CDR2 (germline): SGDLS, YYNGEE. V was cut by 0 bases and J by 0 bases, with 11 bases left in between. CDR3 size: 16 residues. In DNA form, the CDR3 reads TGTGCCAGCAGCGTAGGATCAGGGGCGAGCACAGATACGCAGTATTTT. The encoded protein is CASSVGSGASTDTQYF. Based on the CDR3 plus reference TRBV9 and TRBJ2-3, the full variable domain is DSGVTQTPKHLITATGQRVTLRCSPRSGDLSVYWYQQSLDQGLQFLIQYYNGEERAKGNILERFSAQQFPDLHSELNLSSLELGDSALYFCASSVGSGASTDTQYFGPGTRLTVL.

The gene calls are TRBV4-1 and TRBJ1-4; D uncertain. The germline V gene has CDR1 MGHRA and CDR2 YSYEKL. V was clipped by 1 base and J by 3 bases, with 15 bases between them. This CDR3 region has 17 residues. CDR3 loop: CASSQASLAPSNEKLFF. In DNA form, the CDR3 reads TGCGCCAGCAGCCAAGCGAGCCTCGCCCCATCTAATGAAAAACTGTTTTTT.

Only a few counts were recorded for this clonotype. This clone may be a read error of a much larger clone one base away. The chain has TRBV11-2 and TRBJ2-1, with no clear D. Germline CDR1 SGHAT, CDR2 FQNNGV. V lost 9 bases and J 7 bases, leaving 22 bases between the germline ends. CDR3 length: 15 amino acids. The DNA for the CDR3 is TGTGCCAGGAGCACCCCGGCCCGGATGGGGAATGAGCAGTTCTTC. Translating it yields CARSTPARMGNEQFF.

This clonotype was detected many times. In DNA form, the CDR3 reads TGTGCCAGCAGCTTAGTTAATCAAAGGGTGAACACTGAAGCTTTCTTT. It translates to CASSLVNQRVNTEAFF. The V call is TRBV11-3, the J call TRBJ1-1, with D uncertain. The CDR3 length is 16 residues. V lost 1 base to trimming and J lost 0 bases, with 12 bases between them. Germline V gene sequence: CDR1 SGHNT, CDR2 YENEEA.

This clonotype showed up many times. The CDR3 DNA sequence: TGTGCCAGCAGCTTAGGCAATAATTCACCCCTCCACTTT. Protein sequence: CASSLGNNSPLHF. The chain carries TRBV11-2 and TRBJ1-6; D is undetermined. The CDR3 has 13 residues. Trimming took 1 base from V and 5 from J, leaving 3 bases between them. Germline CDR1 SGHAT, CDR2 FQNNGV.